This is a list of T cell receptor beta chains from one sample in a study of CD8+ T cells in alopecia areata. TCRdb's copy holds only in-frame clones and misses some; the assay was immunoSEQ multiplex PCR. The sample carries roughly 280,000 clones, about 60% recorded once. The input for sequencing was CD4+ T cells sorted from blood, taken between weeks 51 and 54, from a patient treated with tofacitinib. The receptors here all came from a human donor with alopecia areata. The CDR3 runs from the conserved cysteine through the conserved F or W. A D gene is named only where the DNA matches it firmly. Only part of the rows carry a size: once, few, many, or a class if the clone is expanded.

clone size	V gene	D gene	J gene	CDR3 protein	CDR3 DNA
.	TRBV10-3	.	TRBJ2-3	CAISESGTSTDTQYF	TGTGCCATCAGTGAGTCCGGGACTAGCACAGATACGCAGTATTTT
few	TRBV9	.	TRBJ1-1	CASTKGPNTEAFF	TGTGCCAGCACCAAGGGACCGAACACTGAAGCTTTCTTT
once	TRBV2	.	TRBJ2-1	CASSRDNYNEQFF	TGTGCCAGCAGCCGCGACAACTACAATGAGCAGTTCTTC
.	TRBV7-8	.	TRBJ2-3	CASTRYFTDTQYF	TGTGCCAGCACGCGATACTTCACAGATACGCAGTATTTT
once	TRBV9	TRBD2	TRBJ2-1	CASSVAAGAYNEQFF	TGTGCCAGCAGCGTAGCAGCGGGAGCCTACAATGAGCAGTTCTTC
few	TRBV4-3	.	TRBJ2-3	CASSQSSRGTDTQYF	TGCGCCAGCAGCCAATCAAGCCGGGGCACAGATACGCAGTATTTT
.	TRBV25-1	.	TRBJ2-6	CASSPLGREAGANVLTF	TGTGCCAGCAGTCCTCTGGGCAGGGAAGCCGGGGCCAACGTCCTGACTTTC
.	TRBV10-3	.	TRBJ2-6	CAISDPLGGSGANVLTF	TGTGCCATCAGTGACCCCCTGGGCGGCTCTGGGGCCAACGTCCTGACTTTC
.	TRBV29-1	.	TRBJ2-7	CSVALGNEQYF	TGCAGCGTTGCGTTGGGAAACGAGCAGTACTTC
few	TRBV7-6	.	TRBJ1-2	CASSLGRTNYGYTF	TGTGCCAGCAGCTTAGGGCGGACTAACTATGGCTACACCTTC